This is a list of T cell receptor beta chains from one sample in a study of a mutant IDH1 vaccine in newly diagnosed glioma. Sequenced by immunoSEQ multiplex PCR; TCRdb stores in-frame clones only, minus some. The table lists tens of thousands of clones, roughly 80% of them singletons. Source: PBMCs, taken from a glioma patient treated with radiotherapy, temozolomide or both. Receptor source: a woman in her thirties or forties with glioma. The CDR3 runs from the conserved cysteine through the conserved F or W. Rows may omit the clone size; those that give it use once, few, many or a size class.

>.|TRBV6-1|TRBJ1-4
CASSGEGTGGSRYEKLFF
>.|TRBV2|TRBJ1-6
CASSDRVGHSPLHF
>.|TRBV7-2|TRBJ2-1
CASSKPRLAGGHEQFF
>.|TRBV6-4|TRBJ1-1
CASSAPVNTEAFF
>.|TRBV6-5|TRBJ1-5
CASSYRPNQPQHF
>.|TRBV30|TRBJ2-7
CAWSPAGTVSYEQYF
>.|TRBV6-5|TRBJ2-3
CASSYSSGTSVDTQYF
>few|TRBV18|TRBJ2-1
CASSPPVSTEGEQFF
>.|TRBV5-4|TRBJ2-3
CASSLDSGATDTQYF
>.|TRBV27|TRBJ2-7
CASSFWGGQGHEQYF
>.|TRBV5-1|TRBJ1-1
CASSRGQPNTEAFF
>.|TRBV21-1|TRBJ1-1
CASSHEARVWLDTEAFF
>.|TRBV29-1|TRBJ1-3
CSAKTGNTIYF
>.|TRBV5-6|TRBJ1-2
CASSLSANTRRGYTF
>once|TRBV5-6|TRBJ2-7
CASSLQGGVEQYF
>.|TRBV7-9|TRBJ2-7
CASSSPSTELSYEQYF
>few|TRBV5-4|TRBJ1-1
CASSPKTSTEAFF
>.|TRBV30|TRBJ2-7
CAWTVDRGHEQYF
>.|TRBV7-9|TRBJ2-5
CASSPGTGRQETQYF
>.|TRBV4-1|TRBJ1-6
CASSQVLGNSPLHF
>.|TRBV5-1|TRBJ2-7
CASSLGGSSYEQYF
>.|TRBV11-2|TRBJ1-2
CASSPPPFQSHTF
>.|TRBV10-3|TRBJ1-4
CAISEADIGEKLFF
>.|TRBV9|TRBJ1-2
CASSVNEVYGYTF
>.|TRBV5-1|TRBJ1-2
CASSNQGINYGYTF
>.|TRBV6-5|TRBJ1-2
CASSRDSGLSYF
>.|TRBV6-5|TRBJ1-4
CASSPGVGKLFF
>.|TRBV19|TRBJ1-4
CASSIGSTLTNEKLFF
>.|TRBV9|TRBJ2-7
CASSPQAESYEQYF
>.|TRBV6-1|TRBJ1-3
CASEKKLPSGNTIYF
>.|TRBV11-2|TRBJ2-5
CASSLGAGSQETQYF
>.|TRBV7-9|TRBJ1-6
CASSLVLAGSPLHF
>.|TRBV4-1|TRBJ2-3
CASSQDGAGGTDTQYF
>.|TRBV6-6|TRBJ1-1
CASSFLGGHTEAFF
>few|TRBV19|TRBJ2-2
CASSMGTLPNTGELFF
>.|TRBV27|TRBJ2-4
CASRTGGNIQYF
>.|TRBV10-3|TRBJ2-5
CAIKGLSAETQYF
>.|TRBV7-2|TRBJ1-2
CASSPSEGVYGYTF
>.|TRBV21-1|TRBJ2-2
CASSKEGYGELFF
>.|TRBV29-1|TRBJ2-1
CSVEGGIKNEQFF
>.|TRBV19|TRBJ1-1
CASSFPQGTGTEAFF
>.|TRBV6-6|TRBJ1-2
CASSYLDRANYGYTF
>.|TRBV28|TRBJ2-7
CASGTGGAAEQYF
>.|TRBV2|TRBJ1-2
CAQRWGAQGYTF
>.|TRBV2|TRBJ2-2
CASSPERAGTGELFF
>once|TRBV5-6|TRBJ1-5
CASSWGQTNQPQHF
>.|TRBV19|TRBJ1-2
CASSIRADGYGYTF
>.|TRBV6-5|TRBJ1-4
CASGVAATNEKLFF
>.|TRBV7-8|TRBJ2-5
CASSRDIEETQYF
>.|TRBV25-1|TRBJ2-3
CASSEPATIPDTQYF
>.|TRBV7-2|TRBJ2-2
CASSLGRRELFF
>.|TRBV21-1|TRBJ1-5
CARNRDREYQPQHF